Presented here are 21 T cell receptor beta chains from one specimen sequenced in a study of T cells in Graves' hyperthyroidism and ophthalmopathy. The source material, RNA transcripts, was used to amplify TCR beta CDR3 regions. Researchers ran a first-round RT-PCR on the TCR CDR3 using the HTBI primer set. One entry per CDR3 protein, called by TCRdb with MiXCR from the multiplex PCR reads. The table lists around 580,000 distinct CDR3 sequences, approximately 16% of them singletons. Sequencing was done on a sample of blood. These receptors all stem from a woman aged 18-29 years with Graves' hyperthyroidism.

The chain joins TRBV5-1 to TRBJ2-1; 8 positions agree with TRBD2. Germline V gene sequence: CDR1 SGHRS, CDR2 YFSETQ. J gave up 5 bases and V 2 bases, and 9 bases lay outside the gene matches. The CDR3 has 16 residues. CDR3 nucleotide sequence: TGCGCCAGCAGCTTATCGGGACTAGTCTCTCACAATGAGCAGTTCTTC. This translates into CASSLSGLVSHNEQFF.

This clonotype was found many times. The gene calls are TRBV20-1 and TRBJ2-1; 15 bases match TRBD2. This CDR3 is 15 amino acids long. CDR1 DFQATT and CDR2 SNEGSKA come from the germline V gene (reference sequence). The ends lost 6 bases at V and 5 bases at J; junction bases unmatched: 5. The CDR3 DNA reads as TGCAGTGCCCCTTGGACTAGCGGGGGGGACAATGAGCAGTTCTTC. Its translation is CSAPWTSGGDNEQFF.

This clonotype was observed a few times. The V and J genes are TRBV3-1 and TRBJ2-7; D unresolved. The CDR3 consists of 14 residues. The germline V gene encodes CDR1 LGHDT and CDR2 YNNKEL (reference sequence). V was shortened by 0 bases and J by 3 bases, with 9 bases between the two germline ends. The CDR3 sequence is CASSQDIARYEQYF. In nucleotides, the CDR3 is TGTGCCAGCAGCCAAGATATAGCCCGCTACGAGCAGTACTTC.

This clonotype was recorded many times. The V gene is TRBV7-8, the J gene TRBJ2-5, with D unclear. Looked up from germline, CDR1 is SGHVS and CDR2 is FQNEAQ. This CDR3 is 13 amino acids long. Trimming left V 5 bases short and J 1 base short, with 8 bases between. This CDR3 reads CASSITLQETQYF. CDR3 sequence (DNA): TGTGCCAGCAGCATCACCCTCCAAGAGACCCAGTACTTC.

This clonotype was recorded at least ten times. The chain couples TRBV7-9 to TRBJ1-1; D gene uncertain. The CDR3 spans 14 residues. Germline CDR1 reads SEHNR; CDR2 reads FQNEAQ (reference sequence). Trimming took 3 bases from V and 0 from J, leaving 8 bases between them. The CDR3 region has the DNA TGTGCCAGCAGCTTGGCTCTGATGAACACTGAAGCTTTCTTT. It translates to CASSLALMNTEAFF.

This chain uses TRBV20-1 with TRBJ1-5; no clear D gene. The CDR3 is made up of 14 amino acids. Looked up from germline, CDR1 is DFQATT and CDR2 is SNEGSKA (reference sequence). V dropped 0 bases and J dropped 0 bases, with 6 bases sitting between them. The CDR3 DNA sequence: TGCAGTGCTAGAGATGGGAATAGCAATCAGCCCCAGCATTTT. Protein sequence: CSARDGNSNQPQHF.

V gene TRBV19 combines with J gene TRBJ1-1; 9 bases align to TRBD1. The V segment lost 5 bases and the J segment 4 bases; nucleotides outside the gene matches: 8. The CDR3 is made up of 15 amino acids. Germline CDR1 and CDR2: LNHDA and SQIVND (reference sequence). The CDR3 loop reads CASSSVGQGGTEAFF. CDR3 nucleotides: TGTGCCAGTAGTTCCGTGGGACAGGGAGGCACTGAAGCTTTCTTT. Filled out from reference TRBV19 and TRBJ1-1, the complete variable domain reads DGGITQSPKYLFRKEGQNVTLSCEQNLNHDAMYWYRQDPGQGLRLIYYSQIVNDFQKGDIAEGYSVSREKKESFPLTVTSAQKNPTAFYLCASSSVGQGGTEAFFGQGTRLTVV.

This clonotype was observed a handful of times. The CDR3 here is CSAISGAPGYGYTF. The CDR3, as DNA: TGCAGTGCTATTTCAGGGGCGCCAGGCTATGGCTACACCTTC. J is TRBJ1-2 and V is TRBV20-1, with a possible D match to TRBD1 (6 bases). CDR1 and CDR2 from the germline V gene are DFQATT and SNEGSKA (reference sequence). The CDR3 runs to 14 residues. Deletions cut 4 bases from V and 4 bases from J, with 16 bases between.

Concerning this clonotype itself: Being one base from a much bigger clone, this may be a read error. The V and J genes are TRBV28 and TRBJ1-1; D is undetermined. The germline V gene has CDR1 MDHEN and CDR2 SYDVKM. The CDR3 runs to 12 residues. CDR3 loop: CASNLFVGEAFF. The CDR3 DNA sequence: TGTGCCAGCAATTTATTTGTCGGTGAAGCTTTCTTT.

This clonotype was recorded many times. The chain carries TRBV13 and TRBJ2-7, with 14 bases aligning to TRBD2. The CDR3 runs 16 residues. The junction had 8 bases not matched to a gene; V was cut back by 5 bases and J by 5 bases. Germline CDR1 is PRHDT and CDR2 is FYEKMQ (reference sequence). Here the CDR3 DNA reads TGTGCCAGCAGCACCGGACTAGCGGGAGGCTACAACGAGCAGTACTTC. Translation: CASSTGLAGGYNEQYF. The whole variable domain, remainder taken from reference TRBV13 and TRBJ2-7, is AAGVIQSPRHLIKEKRETATLKCYPIPRHDTVYWYQQGPGQDPQFLISFYEKMQSDKGSIPDRFSAQQFSDYHSELNMSSLELGDSALYFCASSTGLAGGYNEQYFGPGTRLTVT.

This clonotype showed up just a few times. The chain employs TRBV6-1 and TRBJ2-2; 7 bases match TRBD1. CDR1 and CDR2 (germline): MNHNS, SASEGT. CDR3 length: 15 residues. After removal of 6 bases from V and 4 bases from J, the junction contained 8 bases not matched to a gene. The CDR3 reads CASRARQGGTGELFF. The CDR3 region has the DNA TGTGCCAGCAGGGCCCGACAGGGTGGCACCGGGGAGCTGTTTTTT.

The genes are TRBV20-1 and TRBJ1-3, with a weak D call TRBD1 (5 bases). The CDR3 runs to 16 residues. The V end was cut by 1 base, the J end by 4 bases, with 17 bases between. CDR1 DFQATT and CDR2 SNEGSKA come from the germline V gene (reference sequence). CDR3 protein: CSARGPWLAGGNTIYF. In DNA form, the CDR3 reads TGCAGTGCTAGAGGTCCGTGGCTGGCAGGGGGAAACACCATATATTTT.

This clonotype was detected only a few times. The V gene is TRBV5-1, the J gene TRBJ1-6; D unresolved. Trimming shortened V by 3 bases and J by 5 bases, and 9 bases separated the two germline ends. This CDR3 is built from 14 residues. Per germline, CDR1 SGHRS and CDR2 YFSETQ. The CDR3 bases are TGCGCCAGCAGCTCGGCAGCGGATAATTCACCCCTCCACTTT. Its translation is CASSSAADNSPLHF.

The chain is built from TRBV6-2 or TRBV6-3 and TRBJ2-2; 8 bases line up with TRBD2. J lost 2 bases, V lost 6 bases, and 11 bases had no gene match. This CDR3 is 17 amino acids long. The germline V gene has CDR1 MNHEY and CDR2 SVGEGT. The CDR3 region is CASRTPGLALNTGELFF. The CDR3 DNA sequence: TGTGCCAGCAGAACTCCTGGACTAGCTTTAAACACCGGGGAGCTGTTTTTT.

The chain employs TRBV27 and TRBJ2-7; 11 nucleotides line up with TRBD2. Germline V gene data show CDR1 as MNHEY and CDR2 as SMNVEV (reference sequence). The ends lost 6 bases at V and 0 bases at J; junction bases unmatched: 13. The CDR3 covers 18 residues. DNA of the CDR3: TGTGCCAGCAGACCCCGGGGACTAGCGGTAGGGATCTCCTACGAGCAGTACTTC. It encodes CASRPRGLAVGISYEQYF.

This clonotype came up a few times. The V call is TRBV4-3, the J call TRBJ2-7; D is unclear. The V end was cut by 0 bases, the J end by 2 bases, with 11 bases between. This CDR3 is 15 amino acids long. Germline loops: CDR1 LGHNA, CDR2 YSLEER. CDR3 nucleotide sequence: TGCGCCAGCAGCCAAGAGATTCTCTTGACCTACGAGCAGTACTTC. Its protein product is CASSQEILLTYEQYF.

This clonotype was observed at least ten times. V gene TRBV18 combines with J gene TRBJ2-5; either TRBD1 or TRBD2 may supply D (5 bases each). Germline lookup yields CDR1 KGHSH and CDR2 LQKENI. The CDR3 has 16 amino acids. Trimming left V 1 base short and J 4 bases short, with 16 bases between. The CDR3 nucleotides are TGTGCCAGCTCACCACGGTTGTCCAGGGACCGAGAGACCCAGTACTTC. It yields the protein CASSPRLSRDRETQYF.

The chain combines TRBV6-2 or TRBV6-3 with TRBJ2-1, with 9 bases lining up with TRBD2. The CDR3 extends over 16 amino acids. CDR1 and CDR2 from the germline V gene are MNHEY and SVGEGT. V was clipped by 2 bases and J by 4 bases; unmatched bases: 6. Here the CDR3 reads CASSYGGGASYNEQFF. DNA of the CDR3: TGTGCCAGCAGTTACGGCGGGGGGGCCTCATACAATGAGCAGTTCTTC.

The CDR3 spells CASTLLTRRSYNEQFF. The CDR3 bases are TGTGCCAGCACCCTCCTGACTCGCCGCTCCTACAATGAGCAGTTCTTC. This chain joins TRBV5-6 and TRBJ2-1, with D uncertain. In germline, CDR1 is SGHDT, CDR2 YYEEEE. The CDR3 consists of 16 residues. Trimming left V 6 bases short and J 0 bases short, with 16 bases between.

As to this clonotype: Being one base from a much bigger clone, this may be a read error. The chain is built from TRBV12-3 or TRBV12-4 and TRBJ1-1; tentatively, D is TRBD1 (5 bases). The CDR3 covers 14 residues. CDR3 nucleotide sequence: TGTGCCAGCAGAAAGACAGCAATGAACACTGAAACTTTCTTT. It is translated as CASRKTAMNTETFF.

This clonotype was observed a handful of times. The rearrangement links TRBV12-3 or TRBV12-4 to TRBJ1-3; the D gene is possibly TRBD1 (5 bases). This CDR3 has 14 amino acids. Trimming took 6 bases from V and 0 from J, leaving 9 bases between them. The CDR3 is CASRITGSGNTIYF. In DNA, the CDR3 is TGTGCCAGCAGGATAACAGGCTCTGGAAACACCATATATTTT.